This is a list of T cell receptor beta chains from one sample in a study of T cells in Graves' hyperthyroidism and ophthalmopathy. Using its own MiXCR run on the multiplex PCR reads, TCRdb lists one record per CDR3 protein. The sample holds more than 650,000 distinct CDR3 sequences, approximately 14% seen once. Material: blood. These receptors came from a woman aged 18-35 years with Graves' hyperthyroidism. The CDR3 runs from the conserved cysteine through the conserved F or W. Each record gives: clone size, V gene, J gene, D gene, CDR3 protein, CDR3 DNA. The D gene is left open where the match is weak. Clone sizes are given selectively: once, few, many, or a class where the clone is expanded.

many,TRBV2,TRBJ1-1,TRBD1,CATRDRVMNTEAFF,TGTGCCACCCGGGACAGGGTGATGAACACTGAAGCTTTCTTT
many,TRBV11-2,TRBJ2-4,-,CASSGWGKMTNIQYF,TGTGCCAGTTCAGGGTGGGGAAAAATGACAAACATTCAGTACTTC
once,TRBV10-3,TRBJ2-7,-,CAISDPSVGYGQYF,TGTGCCATCAGTGATCCCAGCGTCGGCTACGGGCAGTACTTC
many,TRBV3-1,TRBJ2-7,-,CASSQRGTVLAIEQYF,TGTGCCAGCAGCCAAAGGGGGACCGTTCTCGCCATCGAGCAGTACTTC
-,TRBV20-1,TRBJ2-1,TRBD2,CSARDPSGGYNEQFF,TGCAGTGCTAGAGATCCGAGCGGGGGATACAATGAGCAGTTCTTC
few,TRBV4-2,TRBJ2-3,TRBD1,CASSQGPTGNRYF,TGTGCCAGCAGCCAAGGACCGACAGGGAATCGGTATTTT
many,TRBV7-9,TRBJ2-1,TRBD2,CASSLAWTSGRLNEQFF,TGTGCCAGCAGCTTAGCTTGGACTAGCGGGAGACTAAATGAGCAGTTCTTC
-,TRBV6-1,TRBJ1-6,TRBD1,CASSLETGGSYSPLHF,TGTGCCAGCAGTCTCGAGACAGGGGGCTCATATTCACCCCTCCACTTT
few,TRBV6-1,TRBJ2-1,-,CASRVGQLSYNEQFF,TGTGCCAGCAGGGTCGGACAGTTGTCGTACAATGAGCAGTTCTTC
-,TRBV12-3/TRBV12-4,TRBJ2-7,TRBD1,CASRPGTESSYEQYF,TGTGCCAGCAGACCTGGGACAGAAAGCTCCTACGAGCAGTACTTC
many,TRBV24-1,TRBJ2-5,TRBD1,CATSESQGAQETQYF,TGTGCCACCAGTGAGTCACAGGGGGCACAAGAGACCCAGTACTTC
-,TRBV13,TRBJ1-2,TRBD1,CASSRYLRDRENYGYTF,TGTGCCAGCAGCCGATACCTCCGGGACAGGGAGAACTATGGCTACACCTTC
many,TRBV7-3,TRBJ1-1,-,CASSLDGDQVGTEAFF,TGTGCCAGCAGCCTGGATGGGGACCAGGTGGGCACTGAAGCTTTCTTT
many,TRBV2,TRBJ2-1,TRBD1,CASSEGAGQGNEQFF,TGTGCCAGCAGTGAAGGTGCGGGACAGGGGAATGAGCAGTTCTTC
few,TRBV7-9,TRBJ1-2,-,CASSVDTPNYGYTF,TGTGCCAGCAGCGTCGACACCCCTAACTATGGCTACACCTTC
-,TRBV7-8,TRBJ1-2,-,CASSLATADGYTF,TGTGCCAGCAGCTTAGCAACAGCCGATGGCTACACCTTC
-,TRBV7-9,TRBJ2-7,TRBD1,CASRQEAGGYEQYF,TGTGCCAGCAGACAGGAGGCAGGGGGCTACGAGCAGTACTTC